Below are 32 T cell receptor beta chains sequenced from a single sample in a study of cytomegalovirus exposure and HLA in healthy donors. PCR primers comprised 60 Vbeta and 13 Jbeta primers. Measured with immunoSEQ multiplex PCR; TCRdb has only the in-frame clones, and not every one. The data hold roughly 150,000 clones, with approximately 77% observed a single time. Sequencing input: PBMCs. Every receptor here comes from a female donor in good health and CMV-seronegative.

The genes are TRBV4-3 and TRBJ2-2; D possibly corresponds to TRBD2 (5 bases). This CDR3 contains 19 residues. The ends were cut back, 3 bases at V and 1 base at J, with 21 bases in the middle. The germline V gene encodes CDR1 LGHNA and CDR2 YSLEER. Written as DNA, the CDR3 is TGCGCCAGCAGCCAGAGACCCCCCGTCTGGGGAGAGAACACCGGGGAGCTGTTTTTT. Its translation is CASSQRPPVWGENTGELFF.

The chain has TRBV4-2 and TRBJ2-1, with 14 nucleotides matching TRBD2. The J segment lost 6 bases and the V segment lost 4 bases, leaving 11 bases of the junction unmatched. CDR1 and CDR2 (germline): LGHNA, YNFKEQ. This CDR3 is built from 18 residues. The CDR3 DNA reads as TGTGCCAGCAGCCGGCCACGACTAGCGGGGGGGGAGAGCAATGAGCAGTTCTTC. It translates to CASSRPRLAGGESNEQFF.

On this clone: Germline and junction disagree at one end, which may indicate a read error. The rearrangement links TRBV11-2 to TRBJ1-2; 8 bases are a match to TRBD1. CDR1 and CDR2 (germline): SGHAT, FQNNGV. This CDR3 has 13 residues. CDR3 nucleotide sequence: TGTGCCAGCAGCTTAGGAGGAGGACAGGGTTTCTCCTTC. Protein product: CASSLGGGQGFSF.

This clone was observed a single time. The chain couples TRBV7-2 to TRBJ2-1, with TRBD2 as a possible D gene (6 bases). The CDR3 extends over 14 amino acids. Per the germline V gene, CDR1 is SGHTA and CDR2 is FQGNSA. With 0 bases removed from V and 9 bases from J, the gap between germline ends came to 12 bases. Here the CDR3 DNA reads TGTGCCAGCAGCTTAGCGGGAGGAATCGGTGAGCAGTTCTTC. This translates into CASSLAGGIGEQFF.

The rearrangement uses TRBV5-1 and TRBJ2-2; the match to TRBD2 covers 7 bases. This CDR3 has 16 amino acids. Trimming took 3 bases from V and 2 from J; bases not matched to a gene: 7. Germline loops: CDR1 SGHRS, CDR2 YFSETQ. The CDR3 coding sequence is TGCGCCAGCAGCTCCGTACCAGCGGGAAACACCGGGGAGCTGTTTTTT. It encodes CASSSVPAGNTGELFF.

This chain uses TRBV2 with TRBJ1-5, with D unclear. This CDR3 is 15 amino acids long. The V and J ends lost 8 bases and 3 bases respectively, with 17 bases between them. Germline lookup yields CDR1 SNHLY and CDR2 FYNNEI. The DNA of the CDR3 is TGTGCCAGCGGGCCCCAGACAAATATCAATCAGCCCCAGCATTTT. Its translation: CASGPQTNINQPQHF. The full variable domain, completed using reference TRBV2 and TRBJ1-5, is EPEVTQTPSHQVTQMGQEVILRCVPISNHLYFYWYRQILGQKVEFLVSFYNNEISEKSEIFDDQFSVERPDGSNFTLKIRSTKLEDSAMYFCASGPQTNINQPQHFGDGTRLSIL.

For the CDR3, the DNA is TGCGCCAGCAGCCAAGATATGCAGGGTGTCAATGAAGCTTTCTTT. Amino acids: CASSQDMQGVNEAFF. The rearrangement uses TRBV4-3 and TRBJ1-1; a possible D gene is TRBD1 (5 bases). The V gene lost 0 bases and the J gene lost 7 bases, with 15 bases spanning the gap. This CDR3 has 15 amino acids. From germline, CDR1 is LGHNA and CDR2 YSLEER.

This clone was found once. This chain uses TRBV6-1 with TRBJ2-2, with D possibly matching TRBD2 (7 bases). Per the germline V gene, CDR1 is MNHNS and CDR2 is SASEGT. V was pared by 9 bases and J by 7 bases, with 18 bases between. The CDR3 runs 14 residues. In DNA form, the CDR3 reads TGTGCCAGTTCTGGGGGGGGGCCCGACGGGGAGCTGTTTTTT. It translates to CASSGGGPDGELFF.

The chain has TRBV6-5 and TRBJ2-1; perhaps TRBD1 as D (6 bases). The V end was cut by 6 bases, the J end by 8 bases, with 20 bases between. Germline loops: CDR1 MNHEY, CDR2 SVGAGI. The CDR3 consists of 15 residues. The CDR3 DNA reads TGTGCCAGCAGAACCTTGCAGGGGTTTTCGTATGAGCAGTTCTTC. Its protein product is CASRTLQGFSYEQFF.

The chain couples TRBV7-9 to TRBJ2-3; no definite D call. Germline values: CDR1 SEHNR, CDR2 FQNEAQ (reference sequence). Trimming cost V 10 bases and J 2 bases, with 7 bases left between them. The CDR3 length is 11 residues. The CDR3 sequence is CATGVTDTQYF. CDR3 DNA sequence: TGTGCCACGGGTGTCACAGATACGCAGTATTTT.

This chain uses TRBV10-3 with TRBJ1-6; TRBD1 agrees at 9 bases. J lost 8 bases, V lost 6 bases, and 5 bases had no gene match. The germline V gene encodes CDR1 ENHRY and CDR2 SYGVKD. The CDR3 is 14 amino acids. The CDR3 sequence is CAISETGGHSPLHF. The CDR3 region has the DNA TGTGCCATCAGCGAGACAGGGGGTCATTCACCCCTCCACTTT.

This chain uses TRBV15 with TRBJ2-1, with a tentative D call TRBD2 (5 bases). This CDR3 is built from 18 residues. The germline CDR1 and CDR2 sequences are LNHNV and YYDKDF (reference sequence). The V end was cut by 0 bases, the J end by 7 bases, with 22 bases between. In nucleotides, the CDR3 is TGTGCCACCAGCAGAGACCCCCCCCTAGCTCAGGCGGTAAATGAGCAGTTCTTC. It codes for CATSRDPPLAQAVNEQFF.

Here the CDR3 DNA reads TGTGCCAGCAGCACCGATCGACAGGGCTATAATTCACCCCTCCACTTT. This translates into CASSTDRQGYNSPLHF. The chain has TRBV9 and TRBJ1-6, with 7 bases fitting TRBD1. CDR3 size: 16 residues. V lost 4 bases to trimming and J lost 3 bases; unmatched junction nucleotides: 7. Germline V gene lookup returns CDR1 SGDLS and CDR2 YYNGEE.

This clone appeared a single time. The rearrangement uses TRBV28 and TRBJ2-3; the match to TRBD2 covers 11 bases. CDR1 and CDR2 from the germline V gene are MDHEN and SYDVKM. The CDR3 has 20 amino acids. Unmatched junction bases numbered 19, after V lost 8 bases and J lost 0 bases. In nucleotides, the CDR3 is TGTGCCAGCTATTCATGGCCCGGGACTAGCGGACTCTCTAGCACAGATACGCAGTATTTT. Translation gives CASYSWPGTSGLSSTDTQYF.

The chain is built from TRBV5-1 and TRBJ2-5; TRBD2 agrees at 9 bases. Germline V gives CDR1 SGHRS, CDR2 YFSETQ. The CDR3 covers 16 residues. With V trimmed by 0 bases and J by 4 bases, 7 bases remained unmatched. CDR3 amino acids: CASSLGASGTGETQYF. The DNA for the CDR3 is TGCGCCAGCAGCTTGGGGGCTAGCGGGACTGGAGAGACCCAGTACTTC.

This clone was counted between two and nine times. The V and J genes are TRBV6-5 and TRBJ2-2; weak D call: TRBD2 (7 bases). Germline CDR1 and CDR2: MNHEY and SVGAGI. The CDR3 covers 14 residues. Trimming stripped 9 bases from V and 7 bases from J, with 18 bases between. CDR3 DNA sequence: TGTGCCAGTTCTGGGGGGGGGCCCGACGGGGAGCTGTTTTTT. Amino acid sequence: CASSGGGPDGELFF.

This clone has only a few counts. The chain is built from TRBV30 and TRBJ2-7; TRBD2 matches at 7 bases. The trim removed 4 bases at V and 3 bases at J, leaving 12 bases unmatched. CDR1 GTSNPN and CDR2 SVGIG come from the germline V gene (reference sequence). The CDR3 is 15 amino acids. CDR3: CAWNTRGGRNYEQYF. CDR3 in DNA: TGTGCCTGGAATACAAGGGGCGGGAGAAACTACGAGCAGTACTTC.

The chain links TRBV6-6 to TRBJ1-1; a possible D gene is TRBD1 (6 bases). The CDR3 covers 14 residues. V was shortened by 5 bases and J by 5 bases, with 15 bases between the two germline ends. Per germline, CDR1 MNHNY and CDR2 SVGAGI (reference sequence). The CDR3: CASSLLGARTEAFF. Here the CDR3 DNA reads TGTGCCAGCAGTCTCCTGGGGGCTCGGACTGAAGCTTTCTTT.

CDR3 residues: CASSRNGRALETQYF. The DNA of the CDR3 is TGTGCCAGCAGTAGGAACGGGAGGGCCCTAGAGACCCAGTACTTC. This sequence joins TRBV27 and TRBJ2-5; 8 bases are a match to TRBD2. Germline CDR1 MNHEY, CDR2 SMNVEV (reference sequence). There are 15 residues in the CDR3. The V gene end was trimmed by 5 bases and the J gene end by 4 bases; junction bases not matched to a gene: 9.

The V call is TRBV6-5, the J call TRBJ1-1; 8 bases are shared with TRBD1. This CDR3 spans 13 amino acids. With V trimmed by 6 bases and J by 4 bases, 4 bases remained unmatched. The germline CDR1 and CDR2 sequences are MNHEY and SVGAGI. The CDR3 loop reads CASRTTGGTEAFF. As DNA, the CDR3 is TGTGCCAGCAGAACTACAGGGGGCACTGAAGCTTTCTTT.

The chain is built from TRBV9 and TRBJ2-5; 7 nucleotides agree with TRBD2. The CDR3 spans 15 residues. After removal of 0 bases from V and 3 bases from J, the junction contained 5 bases not matched to a gene. In germline, CDR1 is SGDLS, CDR2 YYNGEE. CDR3 in DNA: TGTGCCAGCAGCGTAGACCCAGCGGGGAAAGAGACCCAGTACTTC. Its protein product is CASSVDPAGKETQYF.

The gene calls are TRBV6-5 and TRBJ1-1; TRBD1 aligns across 7 bases. The V segment lost 8 bases and the J segment 4 bases; nucleotides outside the gene matches: 7. The CDR3 loop spans 13 amino acids. Germline V gene lookup returns CDR1 MNHEY and CDR2 SVGAGI. The CDR3: CASFSRDSTEAFF. The CDR3 DNA is TGTGCCAGCTTCTCCCGGGACAGCACTGAAGCTTTCTTT.

The V gene is TRBV7-9, the J gene TRBJ2-2; D is undetermined. Germline V gene data show CDR1 as SEHNR and CDR2 as FQNEAQ (reference sequence). The CDR3 has 14 amino acids. The V end was cut by 5 bases, the J end by 3 bases, with 10 bases between. CDR3 coding DNA: TGTGCCAGCAGCGCCATAGTGGACACCGGGGAGCTGTTTTTT. Protein: CASSAIVDTGELFF.

This clone appeared a single time. The V gene is TRBV19, the J gene TRBJ2-7; D is possibly TRBD1 (6 bases). The CDR3 runs to 13 residues. The germline V and J ends were trimmed by 10 bases and 1 base, with 14 bases remaining between them. Germline values: CDR1 LNHDA, CDR2 SQIVND (reference sequence). The CDR3 sequence is CATTGPLSYEQYF. The CDR3 DNA follows: TGTGCCACTACAGGGCCCCTTTCCTACGAGCAGTACTTC.

This chain connects TRBV28 to TRBJ2-1, with 11 bases lining up with TRBD2. CDR3 length: 16 amino acids. Germline-derived CDR1 and CDR2 are MDHEN and SYDVKM. With 5 bases clipped from V and 7 bases from J, the junction kept 10 bases outside the gene matches. The CDR3 here is CASSPQTSGVWNEQFF. The DNA of the CDR3 is TGTGCCAGCAGTCCTCAGACTAGCGGGGTTTGGAATGAGCAGTTCTTC.

V usage is TRBV6-1 and J usage is TRBJ2-1; TRBD2 matches at 15 bases. The J segment lost 9 bases and the V segment lost 4 bases, leaving 4 bases of the junction unmatched. This CDR3 region has 15 residues. Germline CDR1 and CDR2: MNHNS and SASEGT. The CDR3 is CASSVGLAGGFEQFF. The CDR3 bases are TGTGCCAGCAGTGTGGGACTAGCGGGGGGTTTTGAGCAGTTCTTC.

This sequence joins TRBV7-8 and TRBJ2-3, with a tentative D call TRBD1 (6 bases). The CDR3 loop spans 14 amino acids. Germline CDR1 is SGHVS and CDR2 is FQNEAQ. Trimming pared 8 bases from V and 4 bases from J, leaving 16 bases between. The CDR3 DNA is TGTGCCAGCTTCCTCCCAGGGGCGGCAGATACGCAGTATTTT. This sequence encodes CASFLPGAADTQYF.

This chain joins TRBV30 and TRBJ2-7, with D tentatively TRBD2 (6 bases). Trimming removed 2 bases at V and 6 bases at J, with 14 bases between. Germline-derived CDR1 and CDR2 are GTSNPN and SVGIG (reference sequence). This CDR3 is built from 13 residues. CDR3: CAWSRRAEGEQYF. The CDR3 DNA reads as TGTGCCTGGAGTCGAAGGGCGGAGGGCGAGCAGTACTTC.

This rearrangement joins TRBV7-9 to TRBJ2-3; 9 bases match TRBD2. CDR3 length equals 17 residues. After removal of 5 bases from V and 3 bases from J, the junction contained 12 bases not matched to a gene. CDR1 and CDR2 from the germline V gene are SEHNR and FQNEAQ (reference sequence). For the CDR3, the DNA is TGTGCCAGCAGCCAACACGAGGGCCTAGCGGGGACAGATACGCAGTATTTT. Its translation: CASSQHEGLAGTDTQYF.

CDR3 sequence: CASGSGTGYRIYGYTF. The DNA of the CDR3 is TGTGCTAGTGGATCCGGGACAGGGTACCGAATCTATGGCTACACCTTC. The chain has TRBV12-5 and TRBJ1-2, with 9 bases matching TRBD1. Germline CDR1 is LGHNT and CDR2 is FRNRAP. V trimming: 6 bases; J trimming: 4 bases; junction bases outside the gene matches: 12. The CDR3 totals 16 residues. Drawing the rest from reference TRBV12-5 and TRBJ1-2, the complete variable domain is DARVTQTPRHKVTEMGQEVTMRCQPILGHNTVFWYRQTMMQGLELLAYFRNRAPLDDSGMPKDRFSAEMPDATLATLKIQPSEPRDSAVYFCASGSGTGYRIYGYTFGSGTRLTVV.

The chain recombines TRBV7-8 with TRBJ1-5; 9 bases are shared with TRBD1. Germline V CDR1 and CDR2: SGHVS, FQNEAQ. The trim removed 3 bases at V and 2 bases at J, leaving 2 bases unmatched. This CDR3 comprises 15 residues. The CDR3: CASSFRTGGNQPQHF. The CDR3 bases are TGTGCCAGCAGCTTTAGGACAGGGGGCAATCAGCCCCAGCATTTT.

This rearrangement joins TRBV4-3 to TRBJ2-3; 8 nucleotides match TRBD2. V shed 0 bases, J shed 5 bases, and the junction held 4 bases outside the gene matches. Germline CDR1 reads LGHNA; CDR2 reads YSLEER. CDR3 length: 15 residues. CDR3: CASSQEGLGLDTQYF. The DNA of the CDR3 is TGCGCCAGCAGCCAAGAGGGACTAGGCTTAGATACGCAGTATTTT.